This TCR beta chain was recorded in a study of blood T cell repertoires in COVID-19. Study-level information: The United States, Italy and Spain provided the acute and convalescent COVID-19 samples. T cells, B-cell-depleted T cells, or PBMCs provided the cDNA or gDNA that served as material.

Authors' processing steps: Reference gene primer amplification gave nucleated cell count estimates. Clones were sequenced by immunoSEQ multiplex PCR, and TCRdb holds only the in-frame ones, with some missing. V, J and clone size were drawn from that table, and D and trimming were deduced from the DNA. This sample carries about 180,000 clones, 80% to 85% of them seen once, and the ten largest clones take 5.5% to 8%. V gave up 6 bases and J gave up 4 bases, with 15 bases separating them. In germline, CDR1 is MDHEN, CDR2 SYDVKM. The CDR3 extends over 14 amino acids. The gene calls are TRBV28 and TRBJ1-1, with D tentatively TRBD1 (5 bases). The sequencing input was peripheral blood. This TCR came from a woman aged 40 to 49 with COVID-19, enrolled during active disease. CDR3 sequence (DNA): TGTGCCAGCAGCCGACGGAGGGACCCCACTGAAGCTTTCTTT. It encodes CASSRRRDPTEAFF.